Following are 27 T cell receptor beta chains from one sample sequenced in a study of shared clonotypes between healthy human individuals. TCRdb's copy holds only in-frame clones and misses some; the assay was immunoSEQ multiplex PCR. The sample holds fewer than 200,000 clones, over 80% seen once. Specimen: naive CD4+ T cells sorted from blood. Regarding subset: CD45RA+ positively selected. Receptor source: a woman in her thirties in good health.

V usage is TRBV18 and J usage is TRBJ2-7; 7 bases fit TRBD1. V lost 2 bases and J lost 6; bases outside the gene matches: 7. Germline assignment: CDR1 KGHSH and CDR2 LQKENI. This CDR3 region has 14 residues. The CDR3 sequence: CASSPRDRDVEQYF. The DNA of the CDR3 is TGTGCCAGCTCACCAAGAGACAGGGATGTCGAGCAGTACTTC.

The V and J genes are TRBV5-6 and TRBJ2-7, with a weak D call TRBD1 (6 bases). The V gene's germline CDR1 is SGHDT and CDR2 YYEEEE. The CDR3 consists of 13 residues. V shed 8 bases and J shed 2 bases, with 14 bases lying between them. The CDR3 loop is CASLGQGTYEQYF. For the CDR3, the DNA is TGTGCCAGTCTGGGGCAGGGGACCTACGAGCAGTACTTC.

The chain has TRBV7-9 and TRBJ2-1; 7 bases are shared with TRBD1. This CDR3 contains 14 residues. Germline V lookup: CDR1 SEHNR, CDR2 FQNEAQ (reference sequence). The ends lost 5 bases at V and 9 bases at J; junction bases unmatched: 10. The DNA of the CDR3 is TGTGCCAGCAGCAGAACGGACAGGCCCTTTGAGCAGTTCTTC. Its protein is CASSRTDRPFEQFF.

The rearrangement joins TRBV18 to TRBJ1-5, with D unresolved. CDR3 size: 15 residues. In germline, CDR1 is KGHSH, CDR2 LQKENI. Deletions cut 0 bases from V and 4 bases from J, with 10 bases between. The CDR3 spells CASSPPGGKNQPQHF. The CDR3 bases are TGTGCCAGCTCACCACCGGGAGGGAAGAATCAGCCCCAGCATTTT.

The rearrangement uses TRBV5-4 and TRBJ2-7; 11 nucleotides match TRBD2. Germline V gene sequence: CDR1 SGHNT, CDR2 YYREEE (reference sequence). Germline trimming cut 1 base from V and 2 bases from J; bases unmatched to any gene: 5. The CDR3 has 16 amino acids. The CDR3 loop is CASSLSATSGTYEQYF. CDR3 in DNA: TGTGCCAGCAGCTTGTCCGCGACTAGCGGGACCTACGAGCAGTACTTC.

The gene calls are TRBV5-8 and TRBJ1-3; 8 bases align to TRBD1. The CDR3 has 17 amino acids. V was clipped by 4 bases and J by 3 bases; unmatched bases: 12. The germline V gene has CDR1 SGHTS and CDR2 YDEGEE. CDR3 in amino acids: CASSIWQGALGGNTIYF. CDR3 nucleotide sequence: TGTGCCAGCAGCATATGGCAGGGGGCGTTAGGTGGAAACACCATATATTTT.

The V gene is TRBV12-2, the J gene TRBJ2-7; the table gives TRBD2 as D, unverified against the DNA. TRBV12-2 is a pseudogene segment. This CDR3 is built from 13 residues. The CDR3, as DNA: TGTGCAAGTCGCTTATACCTGAGCTACGAGCAGTACTTC. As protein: CASRLYLSYEQYF.

The CDR3 is CASSQDGAGGTTDTQYF. The DNA for the CDR3 is TGTGCCAGCAGCCAAGATGGAGCGGGAGGAACCACAGATACGCAGTATTTT. The V gene is TRBV4-2, the J gene TRBJ2-3; 9 bases fit TRBD2. V lost 0 bases and J lost 2; bases outside the gene matches: 6. The CDR3 covers 17 residues. Germline assignment: CDR1 LGHNA and CDR2 YNFKEQ.

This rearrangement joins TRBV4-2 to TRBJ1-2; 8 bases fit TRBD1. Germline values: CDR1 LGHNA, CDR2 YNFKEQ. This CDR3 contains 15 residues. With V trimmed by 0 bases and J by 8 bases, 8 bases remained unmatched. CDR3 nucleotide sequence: TGTGCCAGCAGCCAAGATAGGACAGGGAGTGGCGGCTACACCTTC. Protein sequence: CASSQDRTGSGGYTF.

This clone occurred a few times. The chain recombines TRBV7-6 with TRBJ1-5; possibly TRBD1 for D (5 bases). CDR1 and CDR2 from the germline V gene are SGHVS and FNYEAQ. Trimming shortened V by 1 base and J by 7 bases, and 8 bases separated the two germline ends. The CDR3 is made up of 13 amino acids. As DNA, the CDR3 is TGTGCCAGCAGCTTAGGGGAGGGGCAGCCCCAGCATTTT. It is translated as CASSLGEGQPQHF.

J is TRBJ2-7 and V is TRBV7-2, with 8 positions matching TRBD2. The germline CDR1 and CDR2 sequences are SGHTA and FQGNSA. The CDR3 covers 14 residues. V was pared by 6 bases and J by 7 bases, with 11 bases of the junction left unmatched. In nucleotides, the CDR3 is TGTGCCAGCAGGCCCGGGACTAGAATAGGAGAGCAGTACTTC. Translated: CASRPGTRIGEQYF.

The CDR3 reads CASSLSGTSYEQYF. The DNA of the CDR3 is TGCGCCAGCAGCTTGAGCGGGACTTCCTACGAGCAGTACTTC. The rearrangement links TRBV5-1 to TRBJ2-5; 7 bases fit TRBD2. The J call is in doubt because the DNA end fits TRBJ2-7 better. This CDR3 comprises 14 residues. Germline CDR1 reads SGHRS; CDR2 reads YFSETQ.

CDR3 amino acids: CASSESLLAGSYNEQFF. Here the CDR3 DNA reads TGTGCCAGCAGTGAATCCCTACTAGCGGGGTCCTACAATGAGCAGTTCTTC. This chain joins TRBV6-1 and TRBJ2-1; 10 nucleotides line up with TRBD2. CDR1 is MNHNS, CDR2 SASEGT, per germline. This CDR3 is built from 17 residues. V lost 2 bases, J lost 1 base, and 5 bases stayed unmatched.

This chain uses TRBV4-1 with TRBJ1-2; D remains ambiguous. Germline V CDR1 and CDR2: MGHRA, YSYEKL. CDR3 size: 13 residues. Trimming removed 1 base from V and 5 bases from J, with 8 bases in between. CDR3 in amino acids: CASSQGRPYGYTF. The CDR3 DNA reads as TGCGCCAGCAGCCAAGGACGGCCGTATGGCTACACCTTC.

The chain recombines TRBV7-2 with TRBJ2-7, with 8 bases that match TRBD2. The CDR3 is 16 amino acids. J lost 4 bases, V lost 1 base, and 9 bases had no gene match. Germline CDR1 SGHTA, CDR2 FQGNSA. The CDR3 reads CASSLGTPAGVYEQYF. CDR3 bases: TGTGCCAGCAGCTTAGGAACACCAGCGGGAGTTTACGAGCAGTACTTC.

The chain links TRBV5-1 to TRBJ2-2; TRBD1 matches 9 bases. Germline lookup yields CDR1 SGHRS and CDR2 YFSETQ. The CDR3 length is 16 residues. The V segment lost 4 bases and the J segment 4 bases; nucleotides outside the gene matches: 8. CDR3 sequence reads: CASSPAGTGSTGELFF. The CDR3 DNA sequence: TGCGCCAGCAGCCCGGCGGGGACAGGGTCCACCGGGGAGCTGTTTTTT.

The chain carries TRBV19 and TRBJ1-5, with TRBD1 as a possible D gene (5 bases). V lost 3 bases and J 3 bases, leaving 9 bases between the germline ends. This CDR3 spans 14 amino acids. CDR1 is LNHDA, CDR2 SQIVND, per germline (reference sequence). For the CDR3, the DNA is TGTGCCAGTAGTATTAGGACATCCAATCAGCCCCAGCATTTT. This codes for CASSIRTSNQPQHF.

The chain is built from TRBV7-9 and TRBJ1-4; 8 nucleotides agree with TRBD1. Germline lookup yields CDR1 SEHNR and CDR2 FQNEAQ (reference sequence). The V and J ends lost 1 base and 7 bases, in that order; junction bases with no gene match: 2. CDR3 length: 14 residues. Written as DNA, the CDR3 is TGTGCCAGCAGCTTAGGACAGGGGAGTGAAAAACTGTTTTTT. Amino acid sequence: CASSLGQGSEKLFF. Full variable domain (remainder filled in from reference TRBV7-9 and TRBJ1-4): DTGVSQNPRHKITKRGQNVTFRCDPISEHNRLYWYRQTLGQGPEFLTYFQNEAQLEKSRLLSDRFSAERPKGSFSTLEIQRTEQGDSAMYLCASSLGQGSEKLFFGSGTQLSVL.

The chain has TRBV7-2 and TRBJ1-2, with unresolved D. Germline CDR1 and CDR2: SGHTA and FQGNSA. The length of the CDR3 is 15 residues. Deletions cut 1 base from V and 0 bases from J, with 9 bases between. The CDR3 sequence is CASSLVGQTNYGYTF. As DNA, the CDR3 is TGTGCCAGCAGCTTAGTCGGCCAGACTAACTATGGCTACACCTTC.

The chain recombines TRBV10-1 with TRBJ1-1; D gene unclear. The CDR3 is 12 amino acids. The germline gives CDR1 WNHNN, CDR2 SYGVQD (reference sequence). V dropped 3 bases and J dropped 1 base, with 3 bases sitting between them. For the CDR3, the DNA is TGCGCCAGCAGTGACCCGAACACTGAAGCTTTCTTT. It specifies CASSDPNTEAFF.

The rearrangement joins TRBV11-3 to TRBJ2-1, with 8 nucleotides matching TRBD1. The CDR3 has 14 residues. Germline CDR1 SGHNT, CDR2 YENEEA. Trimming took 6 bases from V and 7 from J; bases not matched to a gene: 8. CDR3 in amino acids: CASSSLRTGNEQFF. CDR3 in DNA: TGTGCCAGCAGTTCACTCCGGACAGGGAATGAGCAGTTCTTC.

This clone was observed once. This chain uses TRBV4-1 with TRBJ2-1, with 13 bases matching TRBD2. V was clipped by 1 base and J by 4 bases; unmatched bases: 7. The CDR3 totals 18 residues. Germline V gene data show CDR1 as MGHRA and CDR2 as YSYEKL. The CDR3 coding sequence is TGCGCCAGCAGCCAAGGTGGGAGGACTAGCGGGAGTTACAATGAGCAGTTCTTC. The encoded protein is CASSQGGRTSGSYNEQFF.

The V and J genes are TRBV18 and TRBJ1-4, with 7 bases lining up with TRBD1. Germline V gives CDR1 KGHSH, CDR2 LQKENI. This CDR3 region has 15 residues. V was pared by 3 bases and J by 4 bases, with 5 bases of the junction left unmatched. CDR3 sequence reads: CASSPLQGSNEKLFF. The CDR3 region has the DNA TGTGCCAGCTCACCCTTACAGGGGAGTAATGAAAAACTGTTTTTT.

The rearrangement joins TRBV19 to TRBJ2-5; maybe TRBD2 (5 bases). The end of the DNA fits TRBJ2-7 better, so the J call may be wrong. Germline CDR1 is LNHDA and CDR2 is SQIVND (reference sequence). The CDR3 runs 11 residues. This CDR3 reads CASTRGYEQYF. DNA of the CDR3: TGTGCCAGTACCCGGGGCTACGAGCAGTACTTC.

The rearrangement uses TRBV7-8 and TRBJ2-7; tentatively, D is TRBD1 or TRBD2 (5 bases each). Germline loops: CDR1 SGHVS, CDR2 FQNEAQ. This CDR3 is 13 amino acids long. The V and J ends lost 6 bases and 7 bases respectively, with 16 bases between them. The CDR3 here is CASRLAGTSEQYF. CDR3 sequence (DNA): TGTGCCAGCAGGCTCGCCGGGACGAGTGAGCAGTACTTC.

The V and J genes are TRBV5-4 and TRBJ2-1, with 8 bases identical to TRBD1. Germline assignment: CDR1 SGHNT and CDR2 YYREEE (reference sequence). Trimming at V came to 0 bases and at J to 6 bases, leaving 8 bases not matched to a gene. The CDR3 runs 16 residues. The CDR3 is CASSLAYRGDGNEQFF. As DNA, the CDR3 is TGTGCCAGCAGCTTGGCTTACAGGGGGGATGGCAATGAGCAGTTCTTC.

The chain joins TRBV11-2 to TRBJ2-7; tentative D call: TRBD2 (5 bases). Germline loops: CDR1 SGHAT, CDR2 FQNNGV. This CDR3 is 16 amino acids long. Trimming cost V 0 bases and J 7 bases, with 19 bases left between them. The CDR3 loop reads CASSLDLSGAAWEQYF. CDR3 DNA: TGTGCCAGCAGCTTAGATCTCTCAGGAGCGGCGTGGGAGCAGTACTTC.